This T cell receptor beta chain is drawn from a study of cytomegalovirus exposure and HLA in healthy donors. The overall study: A prior study identified just under 120 million unique TCR beta sequences from 180 million or so T cells. Study-wide findings and caveats: One variant, a missense change in DCLRE1C, was linked in a later analysis to TCR beta V- and J-gene trimming.

PCR was performed using 60 Vbeta and 13 Jbeta primers. TCRdb keeps only in-frame clones here, not all; method: immunoSEQ multiplex PCR. Altogether approximately 200,000 clones are present, 60% to 80% being singletons, with the ten largest covering 1.5% to 2%. Unrecorded immune exposure was likely among donors, who were nominally healthy when sampled. Comments on this clone: Its specificity is unknown.

Trimming shortened V by 5 bases and J by 5 bases, and 12 bases separated the two germline ends. Germline CDR1 reads LNHDA; CDR2 reads SQIVND (reference sequence). The CDR3 is made up of 13 amino acids. The TCR originated in a woman between 18 and 30 years old in good health and CMV-seronegative. This chain links TRBV19 with TRBJ1-1, with a possible D match to TRBD1 (6 bases). The material sequenced was PBMCs. Here the CDR3 DNA reads TGTGCCAGTAGTTATACAGGGAAAACTGAAGCTTTCTTT. It encodes CASSYTGKTEAFF.